This T cell receptor beta chain was recovered during a study of CD8 T cells in Susac syndrome. RNA was extracted with the RNeasy kit, and a quantity of roughly 0.5 to 1 ug was reverse transcribed using random hexamers. TCRdb ran MiXCR on the immunoSEQ multiplex PCR reads and lists one entry per CDR3 protein. The data show 350,000 to 550,000 distinct CDR3 sequences, 75% to 90% seen once. This CDR3 is built from 13 residues. Germline V gives CDR1 MNHEY, CDR2 SMNVEV (reference sequence). Trimming removed 1 base at V and 3 bases at J, with 7 bases between. Sequencing was performed on CD8+ T cells from PBMCs. This sequence originates from a human donor with multiple sclerosis. This chain connects TRBV27 to TRBJ2-7; D uncertain. CDR3 sequence: CASSLLPFYEQYF. CDR3 coding DNA: TGTGCCAGCAGTTTATTACCCTTCTACGAGCAGTACTTC.